This is a list of T cell receptor beta chains from one sample in a study of beta chain features in type 1 diabetes. Assay: immunoSEQ multiplex PCR; the TCRdb copy retains only in-frame clones and omits some. This table has a few hundred thousand clones, approximately 25% appearing once. Sequenced sample: naive CD4+ T cells from blood. The receptors were gathered from a woman aged 30 to 39 with type 1 diabetes. CDR3s include the opening cysteine and the closing phenylalanine or tryptophan. Clone size is given for some rows only: seen once, a few or many times, or a class if the clone is expanded.

TRBJ2-6	-	TRBV5-1	14	CASSHGSGANVLTF
TRBJ1-5	-	TRBV29-1	15	CSVGGLGDSNQPQHF
TRBJ2-1	few	TRBV19	15	CASSGPASGSYEQFF
TRBJ2-5	-	TRBV7-2	14	CASSIARYTETQYF
TRBJ1-1	-	TRBV19	12	CASSVGGTEAFF
TRBJ2-7	-	TRBV7-6	15	CASSSRDKGAYEQYF
TRBJ2-7	-	TRBV29-1	13	CSVAGRSSYEQYF
TRBJ2-5	-	TRBV7-9	15	CASSFLDSDQGTQYF
TRBJ2-5	-	TRBV5-1	14	CASSLSGLKETQYF
TRBJ1-1	few	TRBV16	11	CASSQWQVIIF
TRBJ2-5	-	TRBV11-2	18	CASSLIRDRGVERQTQYF
TRBJ2-1	-	TRBV5-4	13	CASSISGGNEQFF
TRBJ2-4	-	TRBV5-4	12	CASSPLGFIQYF
TRBJ2-1	-	TRBV2	15	CASSESGGTYNEQFF
TRBJ2-2	-	TRBV10-3	14	CAIKVTANTGELFF
TRBJ2-3	-	TRBV4-1	19	CASSQDRADRGLIADTQYF
TRBJ2-2	few	TRBV7-7	14	CASSLRHGTGELFF
TRBJ1-2	-	TRBV27	13	CASSFGRGLGYTF
TRBJ2-7	few	TRBV2	12	CASRQVSYEQYF
TRBJ1-1	-	TRBV19	13	CASSKGMNTEAFF
TRBJ1-1	-	TRBV28	15	CASTMEAGGQTEAFF
TRBJ1-2	few	TRBV13	16	CASSLGGGGTDYGYTF
TRBJ2-2	-	TRBV29-1	14	CSVLREANTGELFF
TRBJ2-3	-	TRBV29-1	13	CSVVARGTDTQYF
TRBJ2-1	-	TRBV11-3	16	CASSLEGTRGAHEQFF
TRBJ2-1	-	TRBV5-1	13	CASSSGPGDEQFF
TRBJ1-5	-	TRBV28	16	CASSPIRTGPKGAQHF
TRBJ2-1	few	TRBV28	15	CASSSSGSSYNEQFF
TRBJ1-2	few	TRBV2	12	CASTGRGYGYTF
TRBJ1-1	few	TRBV7-3	13	CASSLTPDTEAFF
TRBJ2-3	few	TRBV30	13	CAWMRDLTDTQYF
TRBJ1-2	-	TRBV5-1	13	CASSLVAPYGYTF
TRBJ2-7	-	TRBV14	16	CASSQRRLASVYEQYF
TRBJ1-1	few	TRBV7-3	15	CASSLTGTENTEAFF
TRBJ1-5	-	TRBV19	14	CASRSGQGDQPQHF
TRBJ2-3	-	TRBV5-1	16	CASSLGAGGPTDTQYF
TRBJ2-7	few	TRBV7-9	13	CASSSAGGYEQYF
TRBJ2-1	-	TRBV9	15	CASSVGLGNHNEQFF
TRBJ1-2	few	TRBV19	14	CASIPQGERYGYTF
TRBJ1-1	-	TRBV29-1	16	CSVLVRGGRLNTEAFF
TRBJ2-5	-	TRBV27	16	CASSLGLAGGFETQYF
TRBJ2-5	-	TRBV4-1	14	CASSRRQGQETQYF
TRBJ2-6	-	TRBV9	15	CASSRRSSGANVLTF
TRBJ2-1	few	TRBV9	15	CASSVETGAYNEQFF
TRBJ2-7	few	TRBV4-1	15	CASSQERLATYEQYF
TRBJ2-1	-	TRBV9	17	CASSAISRAGGYNEQFF
TRBJ1-2	few	TRBV2	14	CASSEGGRGYGYTF